The 10 T cell receptor beta chains listed next were all sequenced from one sample in a study of T cells after yellow fever vaccination. Via MiXCR, TCRdb re-called the 5' RACE reads, giving one row per CDR3 protein. The profile covers hundreds of thousands of distinct CDR3 sequences, with about 19% appearing a single time and 18% taken by the ten largest. The specimen was PBMCs, collected before the yellow fever booster vaccination. The receptors were gathered from a man between 18 and 29 years old who received the YFV17D yellow fever vaccine.

A word on this clonotype: The DNA is left out, because the CDR3 cannot be placed on it with certainty; the CDR3 is given as TCRdb lists it. The chain carries TRBV7-5 and TRBJ2-1; no DNA check was done on the table's D call, TRBD2. TRBV7-5 is designated a pseudogene. The CDR3 extends over 20 residues, inclusive of both ends. The chain's CDR3 is CISVPEATPMSGGAYNEQFF.

The rearrangement links TRBV12-3 or TRBV12-4 to TRBJ1-6; no firm D call. The CDR3 loop spans 15 amino acids. V lost 1 base and J 7 bases, leaving 11 bases between the germline ends. This CDR3 reads CASSLGGSPNSPLHF. In DNA, the CDR3 is TGTGCCAGCAGTTTAGGTGGATCCCCCAATTCACCCCTCCACTTT.

There are a few counts of this clonotype. V gene TRBV4-2 combines with J gene TRBJ2-2; 8 bases fit TRBD2. CDR1 is LGHNA and CDR2 is YNFKEQ in the germline V gene. CDR3 length equals 17 residues. With V trimmed by 2 bases and J by 3 bases, 8 bases remained unmatched. CDR3 DNA: TGTGCCAGCAGCCAAACCGGGGGGGCCCGGGACACCGGGGAGCTGTTTTTT. Translated: CASSQTGGARDTGELFF.

The table lists this clonotype with a few counts. This chain links TRBV28 with TRBJ2-7, with TRBD1 matching over 7 bases. The CDR3 runs 14 residues. V trimming: 6 bases; J trimming: 5 bases; junction bases outside the gene matches: 10. Germline V gives CDR1 MDHEN, CDR2 SYDVKM. This CDR3 reads CASSQGQRRDEQYV. The CDR3 DNA reads as TGTGCCAGCAGCCAGGGACAGAGGCGAGACGAGCAGTACGTC.

This clonotype was recorded at least ten times. The V gene is TRBV29-1, the J gene TRBJ2-5; D may correspond to TRBD1 or TRBD2 (7 bases each). CDR1 is SQVTM, CDR2 ANQGSEA, per germline. The CDR3 is made up of 16 amino acids. Trimming removed 3 bases from V and 5 bases from J, with 22 bases in between. This CDR3 is CSVDLTRDQGGETQYF. Here the CDR3 DNA reads TGCAGCGTTGACCTCACCCGGGACCAGGGGGGGGAGACCCAGTACTTC.

This clonotype was picked up a small number of times. J is TRBJ2-1 and V is TRBV10-3, with D possibly being TRBD1 (5 bases). Germline CDR1 reads ENHRY; CDR2 reads SYGVKD. The CDR3 runs to 14 residues. The V and J ends lost 3 bases and 3 bases respectively, with 9 bases between them. CDR3 loop: CAISDGQGYNEQFF. The CDR3 coding sequence is TGTGCCATCAGTGATGGCCAGGGCTACAATGAGCAGTTCTTC.

As for this clonotype: The junction shows a germline mismatch at one end, possibly a read error. The chain employs TRBV7-2 and TRBJ2-1; D may be TRBD2 (7 bases). This CDR3 is 13 amino acids long. Germline CDR1 is SGHTA and CDR2 is FQGNSA. DNA for the CDR3: TGTGCCAACCGAGATGGGGGGGACAATGTGCAGTTCTTC. This encodes CANRDGGDNVQFF.

The chain joins TRBV4-3 to TRBJ2-3, with D tentatively TRBD2 (5 bases). The V end lost 1 base, the J end lost 6 bases, and 14 bases lay between the germline ends. Per germline, CDR1 LGHNA and CDR2 YSLEER. The length of the CDR3 is 15 residues. The CDR3 sequence: CASSQGLLSSDTQYF. CDR3 bases: TGCGCCAGCAGCCAAGGACTACTTTCTTCCGATACGCAGTATTTT.

At least ten counts were recorded for this clonotype. The V call is TRBV20-1, the J call TRBJ2-1; TRBD1 agrees at 8 bases. The junction had 5 bases not matched to a gene; V was cut back by 0 bases and J by 7 bases. Germline CDR1 and CDR2: DFQATT and SNEGSKA (reference sequence). This CDR3 has 14 residues. The CDR3 spells CSARDSRTGNEQFF. For the CDR3, the DNA is TGCAGTGCTAGAGATTCAAGGACAGGGAATGAGCAGTTCTTC.

The chain carries TRBV6-2 or TRBV6-3 and TRBJ2-1; D is unclear. This CDR3 region has 13 residues. The V and J ends lost 10 bases and 1 base respectively, with 11 bases between them. Germline CDR1 reads MNHEY; CDR2 reads SVGEGT. Here the CDR3 DNA reads TGTGCCACCGTAGAGTGGTCCTACAATGAGCAGTTCTTC. Its translation is CATVEWSYNEQFF.